This TCR beta chain originates from a study of blood T cell repertoires in COVID-19. Study overall: Samples taken during acute and convalescent COVID-19 were collected in the United States, Italy and Spain.

CDR1 and CDR2 (germline): MRHNA, SNTAGT. Unmatched junction bases numbered 4, after V lost 2 bases and J lost 7 bases. This CDR3 has 14 amino acids. Original processing methods: Reference gene primers were amplified, and this amplification served to estimate nucleated cell counts. Data came from immunoSEQ multiplex PCR; TCRdb stores just in-frame clones and leaves some out. Clone size and V and J calls were adopted from that table, with D and trimming inferred from the DNA. This sample has 300,000 to 400,000 clones; over 75% occur once, and the top ten carry under 4.5%. This TCR derives from a woman between 45 and 65 years old with active or convalescent COVID-19. The source material was peripheral blood. The rearrangement links TRBV6-4 to TRBJ2-2, with 7 bases matching TRBD1. CDR3 sequence: CASSDKGAGGELFF. DNA for the CDR3: TGTGCCAGCAGTGACAAGGGGGCAGGCGGGGAGCTGTTTTTT.